This entry lists 20 T cell receptor beta chains sequenced from one sample in a study of shared clonotypes between healthy human individuals. Here immunoSEQ multiplex PCR was the method, and the copy in TCRdb shows in-frame clones only, minus some. Of 530,000 or so clones listed, roughly 79% are singletons. The sequenced sample consisted of PBMCs. All receptors come from a woman between 35 and 50 years old in good health. Some clones in this sample may be carry-over from other donors' samples.

The table lists this clone with many counts. V is TRBV30 and J is TRBJ2-3; TRBD1 agrees at 9 bases. Germline CDR1 reads GTSNPN; CDR2 reads SVGIG (reference sequence). V lost 7 bases, J lost 5 bases, and 7 bases stayed unmatched. The length of the CDR3 is 13 residues. CDR3 in DNA: TGTGCCTTTACCGGGACAGGGCTAGATACGCAGTATTTT. Its protein product is CAFTGTGLDTQYF.

The chain recombines TRBV7-2 with TRBJ2-3; maybe TRBD2 (6 bases). Germline V gene data show CDR1 as SGHTA and CDR2 as FQGNSA. The ends were cut back, 5 bases at V and 0 bases at J, with 12 bases in the middle. The CDR3 extends over 15 amino acids. CDR3 in amino acids: CASSTRTTSTDTQYF. For the CDR3, the DNA is TGTGCCAGCAGCACGAGGACTACCAGCACAGATACGCAGTATTTT.

The DNA of the CDR3 is TGTGCCAGCTCACGGGACAGCGATCAGCCCCAGCATTTT. Protein product: CASSRDSDQPQHF. The chain links TRBV18 to TRBJ1-5; 7 nucleotides align to TRBD1. CDR3 length equals 13 residues. The ends lost 4 bases at V and 5 bases at J; junction bases unmatched: 2. The germline gives CDR1 KGHSH, CDR2 LQKENI.

The table lists this clone with a count of one. The rearrangement joins TRBV5-8 to TRBJ2-1; the match to TRBD1 covers 11 bases. With 6 bases clipped from V and 10 bases from J, the junction kept 9 bases outside the gene matches. The germline gives CDR1 SGHTS, CDR2 YDEGEE. The CDR3 contains 14 residues. The CDR3 loop is CASKRDRGETEQFF. The CDR3 DNA sequence: TGTGCCAGCAAAAGGGACAGGGGGGAGACGGAGCAGTTCTTC.

The rearrangement joins TRBV13 to TRBJ2-1, with D possibly being TRBD2 (5 bases). CDR3 length equals 12 residues. Trimming took 2 bases from V and 10 from J, leaving 9 bases between them. Germline V gene sequence: CDR1 PRHDT, CDR2 FYEKMQ (reference sequence). The CDR3 sequence is CASSLSGNEQFF. In nucleotides, the CDR3 is TGTGCCAGCAGCTTATCCGGGAACGAGCAGTTCTTC.

This rearrangement joins TRBV4-2 to TRBJ2-7; 8 nucleotides match TRBD1. The CDR3 contains 17 residues. V lost 0 bases to trimming and J lost 1 base; unmatched junction nucleotides: 8. Germline V gene data show CDR1 as LGHNA and CDR2 as YNFKEQ. CDR3 in DNA: TGTGCCAGCAGCCAAGATCCCAGGGGGCTCCTTTCCTACGAGCAGTACTTC. Its translation: CASSQDPRGLLSYEQYF.

This chain links TRBV30 with TRBJ2-1; 7 bases are a match to TRBD2. Germline V gives CDR1 GTSNPN, CDR2 SVGIG (reference sequence). The CDR3 loop spans 12 amino acids. The V gene end was trimmed by 2 bases and the J gene end by 14 bases; junction bases not matched to a gene: 9. The CDR3 spells CAWSSLAGRKFF. In nucleotides, the CDR3 is TGTGCCTGGAGTTCATTAGCGGGCAGGAAGTTCTTC. The variable domain in full, with the rest retrieved from reference TRBV30 and TRBJ2-1, is SQTIHQWPATLVQPVGSPLSLECTVEGTSNPNLYWYRQAAGRGLQLLFYSVGIGQISSEVPQNLSASRPQDRQFILSSKKLLLSDSGFYLCAWSSLAGRKFFGPGTRLTVL.

The chain uses TRBV9 and TRBJ2-1; 11 bases match TRBD2. V was clipped by 2 bases and J by 10 bases; unmatched bases: 8. Per the germline V gene, CDR1 is SGDLS and CDR2 is YYNGEE. The CDR3 has 15 amino acids. The CDR3 DNA reads as TGTGCCAGCAGCGTTCGAACTAGCGGGAGCAGCGAGCAGTTCTTC. This codes for CASSVRTSGSSEQFF.

V usage is TRBV2 and J usage is TRBJ2-1; TRBD1 matches at 7 bases. The V and J ends lost 6 bases and 2 bases, in that order; junction bases with no gene match: 7. CDR1 is SNHLY and CDR2 is FYNNEI in the germline V gene. The CDR3 spans 15 residues. The CDR3 region has the DNA TGTGCCAGCAGAGAGAGGCAGGGGGCCTACAATGAGCAGTTCTTC. Translation gives CASRERQGAYNEQFF.

This chain connects TRBV30 to TRBJ2-3; 7 nucleotides align to TRBD2. Germline CDR1 GTSNPN, CDR2 SVGIG (reference sequence). Trimming removed 3 bases from V and 0 bases from J; junction bases left unmatched: 0. This CDR3 has 13 amino acids. The CDR3 loop is CAWSGRSTDTQYF. In DNA, the CDR3 is TGTGCCTGGAGCGGGAGGAGCACAGATACGCAGTATTTT.

J is TRBJ1-1 and V is TRBV27; 7 bases fit TRBD1. The germline CDR1 and CDR2 sequences are MNHEY and SMNVEV (reference sequence). The CDR3 is 14 residues long. V gave up 5 bases and J gave up 3 bases; unmatched junction bases: 6. This CDR3 is CASSMQGGYTEAFF. The CDR3 DNA reads TGTGCCAGCAGTATGCAGGGGGGATACACTGAAGCTTTCTTT.

This clone was observed many times. The chain combines TRBV5-1 with TRBJ2-5; either TRBD1 or TRBD2 may supply D (6 bases each). The V and J ends lost 3 bases and 1 base respectively, with 16 bases between them. The CDR3 is made up of 16 amino acids. Looked up from germline, CDR1 is SGHRS and CDR2 is YFSETQ. The DNA for the CDR3 is TGCGCCAGCAGCTCGGGGGCCCAGGCCCTCCAAGAGACCCAGTACTTC. It translates to CASSSGAQALQETQYF.

In this sample, this clone turned up once. The chain links TRBV6-1 to TRBJ1-4; the D is unclear. CDR3 length: 14 residues. Germline V gene data show CDR1 as MNHNS and CDR2 as SASEGT. The V end lost 2 bases, the J end lost 7 bases, and 11 bases lay between the germline ends. The CDR3 here is CASSELSGFEKLFF. As DNA, the CDR3 is TGTGCCAGCAGTGAACTCAGTGGGTTTGAAAAACTGTTTTTT.

The chain employs TRBV5-1 and TRBJ2-7, with D unresolved. The V gene's germline CDR1 is SGHRS and CDR2 YFSETQ. With 2 bases removed from V and 4 bases from J, the gap between germline ends came to 10 bases. The length of the CDR3 is 13 residues. CDR3 sequence reads: CASSFADKYEQYF. The CDR3 bases are TGCGCCAGCAGCTTCGCCGATAAATACGAGCAGTACTTC.

The chain recombines TRBV15 with TRBJ2-5, with D perhaps assigned TRBD1 or TRBD2 (5 bases each). This CDR3 has 16 amino acids. Trimming stripped 1 base from V and 1 base from J, with 13 bases between. Germline V gives CDR1 LNHNV, CDR2 YYDKDF (reference sequence). This CDR3 is CATSRVWGSSQETQYF. As DNA, the CDR3 is TGTGCCACCAGCAGAGTATGGGGGAGTTCCCAAGAGACCCAGTACTTC.

The gene calls are TRBV30 and TRBJ1-6; D remains unclear. Per the germline V gene, CDR1 is GTSNPN and CDR2 is SVGIG (reference sequence). This CDR3 has 14 amino acids. The V end was cut by 2 bases, the J end by 7 bases, with 12 bases between. Here the CDR3 DNA reads TGTGCCTGGAGTATAGGCCTCGGAAATTCACCCCTCCACTTT. Translating gives CAWSIGLGNSPLHF.

This clone was seen a handful of times. J is TRBJ1-1 and V is TRBV18, with D unclear. V lost 0 bases and J lost 0, with 8 bases in between. CDR1 is KGHSH and CDR2 is LQKENI in the germline V gene. The CDR3 runs 15 residues. DNA of the CDR3: TGTGCCAGCTCACCACCAGGGATACTGAACACTGAAGCTTTCTTT. The encoded protein is CASSPPGILNTEAFF.

This CDR3 reads CASSLALGGNEQFF. The CDR3 DNA follows: TGTGCCAGCAGCTTAGCGCTAGGGGGCAATGAGCAGTTCTTC. J is TRBJ2-1 and V is TRBV7-2; a possible D gene is TRBD1 (6 bases). V lost 0 bases and J lost 6, with 9 bases in between. In germline, CDR1 is SGHTA, CDR2 FQGNSA. This CDR3 is 14 amino acids long.

This sequence joins TRBV27 and TRBJ2-7, with TRBD1 matching 8 bases. Losses at the gene ends were 6 bases for V and 3 bases for J; bases not matched to a gene: 4. CDR3 length equals 13 residues. Germline CDR1 and CDR2: MNHEY and SMNVEV (reference sequence). CDR3 DNA sequence: TGTGCCAGCAGCAGGACAGGGATCTACGAGCAGTACTTC. Amino acid sequence: CASSRTGIYEQYF.

DNA for the CDR3: TGTGCCAGCAGCTCTAGCGGGAGAGAAGATACGCAGTATTTT. It translates to CASSSSGREDTQYF. The chain recombines TRBV11-1 with TRBJ2-3; 10 bases fit TRBD2. The germline gives CDR1 SGHAT, CDR2 FQDESV (reference sequence). The CDR3 length is 14 residues. Trimming took 4 bases from V and 5 from J; bases not matched to a gene: 3.